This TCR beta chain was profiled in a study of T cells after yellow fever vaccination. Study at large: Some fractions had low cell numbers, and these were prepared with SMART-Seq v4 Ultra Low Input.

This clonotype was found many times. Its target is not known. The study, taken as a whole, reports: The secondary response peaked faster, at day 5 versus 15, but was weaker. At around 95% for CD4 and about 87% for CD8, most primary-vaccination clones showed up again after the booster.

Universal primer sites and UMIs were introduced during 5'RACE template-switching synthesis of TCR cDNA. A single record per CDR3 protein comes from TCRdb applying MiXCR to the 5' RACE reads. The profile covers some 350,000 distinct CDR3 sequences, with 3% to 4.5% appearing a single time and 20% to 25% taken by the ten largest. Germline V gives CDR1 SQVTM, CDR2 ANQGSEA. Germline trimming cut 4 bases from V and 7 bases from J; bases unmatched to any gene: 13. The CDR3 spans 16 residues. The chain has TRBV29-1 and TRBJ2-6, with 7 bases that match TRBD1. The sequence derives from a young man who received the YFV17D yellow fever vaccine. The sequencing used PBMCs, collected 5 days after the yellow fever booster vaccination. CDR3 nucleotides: TGCAGCGTTGCCGGGACAGCCGAGCTCGATGCCAACGTCCTGACTTTC. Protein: CSVAGTAELDANVLTF.